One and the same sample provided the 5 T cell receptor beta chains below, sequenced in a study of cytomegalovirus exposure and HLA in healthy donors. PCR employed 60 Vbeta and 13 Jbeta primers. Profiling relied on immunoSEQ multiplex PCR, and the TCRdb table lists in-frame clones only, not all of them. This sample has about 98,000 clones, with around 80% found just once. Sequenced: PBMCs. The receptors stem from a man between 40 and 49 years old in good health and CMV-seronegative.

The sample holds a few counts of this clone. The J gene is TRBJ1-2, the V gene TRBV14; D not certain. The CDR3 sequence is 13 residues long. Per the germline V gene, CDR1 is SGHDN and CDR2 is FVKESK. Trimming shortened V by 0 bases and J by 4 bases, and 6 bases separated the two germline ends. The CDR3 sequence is CASSQDYSYGYTF. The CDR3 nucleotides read TGTGCCAGCAGCCAAGATTACAGCTATGGCTACACCTTC.

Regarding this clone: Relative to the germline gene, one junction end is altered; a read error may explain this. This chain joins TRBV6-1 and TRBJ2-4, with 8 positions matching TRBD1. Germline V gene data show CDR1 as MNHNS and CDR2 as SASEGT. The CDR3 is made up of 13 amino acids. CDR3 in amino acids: CASSENEPGQGNF. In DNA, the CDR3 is TGTGCCAGCAGTGAAAATGAGCCCGGACAGGGCAACTTC.

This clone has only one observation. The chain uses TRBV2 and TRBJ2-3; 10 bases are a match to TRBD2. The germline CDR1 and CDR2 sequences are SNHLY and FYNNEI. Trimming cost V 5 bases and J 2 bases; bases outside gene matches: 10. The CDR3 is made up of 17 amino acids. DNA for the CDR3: TGTGCCAGCAGTAGACAGCGGGGGGGTGCCACCACAGATACGCAGTATTTT. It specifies CASSRQRGGATTDTQYF.

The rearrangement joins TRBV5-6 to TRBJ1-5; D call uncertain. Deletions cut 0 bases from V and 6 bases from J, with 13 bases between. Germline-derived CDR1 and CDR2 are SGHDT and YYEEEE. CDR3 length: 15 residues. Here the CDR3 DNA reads TGTGCCAGCAGCTTGGCAGGCCAGTTTACTCAGCCCCAGCATTTT. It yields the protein CASSLAGQFTQPQHF.

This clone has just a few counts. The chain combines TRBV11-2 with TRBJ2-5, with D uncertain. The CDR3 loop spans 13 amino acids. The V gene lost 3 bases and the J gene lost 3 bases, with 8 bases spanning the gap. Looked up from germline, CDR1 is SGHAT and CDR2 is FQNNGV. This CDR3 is CASSFLRKETQYF. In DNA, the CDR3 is TGTGCCAGCAGCTTTCTCCGTAAAGAGACCCAGTACTTC.